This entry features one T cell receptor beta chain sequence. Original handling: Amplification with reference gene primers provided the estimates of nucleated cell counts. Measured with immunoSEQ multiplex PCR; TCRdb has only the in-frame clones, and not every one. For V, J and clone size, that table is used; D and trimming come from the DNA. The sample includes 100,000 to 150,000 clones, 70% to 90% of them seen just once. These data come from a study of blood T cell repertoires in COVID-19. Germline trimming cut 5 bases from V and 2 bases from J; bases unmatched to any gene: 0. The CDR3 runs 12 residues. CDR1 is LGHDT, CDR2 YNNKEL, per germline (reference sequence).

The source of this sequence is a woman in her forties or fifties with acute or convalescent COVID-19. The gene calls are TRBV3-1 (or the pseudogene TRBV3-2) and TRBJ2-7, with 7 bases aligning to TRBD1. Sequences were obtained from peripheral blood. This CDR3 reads CASSTGAYEQYF. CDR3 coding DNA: TGTGCCAGCAGCACAGGGGCCTACGAGCAGTACTTC.